Presented here are 18 T cell receptor beta chains from one specimen sequenced in a study of cytomegalovirus exposure and HLA in healthy donors. 13 Jbeta primers and 60 Vbeta primers were used for the PCR. Data came from immunoSEQ multiplex PCR; TCRdb stores just in-frame clones and leaves some out. The sample records about 160,000 clones, roughly 83% being singletons. Sequencing input: PBMCs. The receptors here all came from a man aged 25 to 45 in good health and CMV-seronegative.

The chain uses TRBV7-9 and TRBJ1-2; unclear D gene. The CDR3 has 15 residues. Germline loops: CDR1 SEHNR, CDR2 FQNEAQ (reference sequence). V was trimmed by 5 bases and J by 0 bases, leaving 13 bases between them. CDR3 amino acids: CASSQPGAANYGYTF. The DNA for the CDR3 is TGTGCCAGCAGCCAACCTGGTGCGGCTAACTATGGCTACACCTTC.

The rearrangement joins TRBV9 to TRBJ2-1; D might be TRBD1 (5 bases). Germline V CDR1 and CDR2: SGDLS, YYNGEE. CDR3 length equals 17 residues. V lost 0 bases, J lost 3 bases, and 16 bases lay in between. The CDR3 nucleotides are TGTGCCAGCAGCGTAGAAAACAGACAGAACCTCTACAATGAGCAGTTCTTC. This gives the protein CASSVENRQNLYNEQFF.

Written as DNA, the CDR3 is TGTGCCAGCAGCTTGGGGACTAGCGGGAGCGGGACCGGGGAGCTGTTTTTT. Residues: CASSLGTSGSGTGELFF. The rearrangement joins TRBV5-4 to TRBJ2-2; 13 bases are a match to TRBD2. The germline V gene has CDR1 SGHNT and CDR2 YYREEE (reference sequence). V lost 0 bases, J lost 5 bases, and 4 bases stayed unmatched. The CDR3 spans 17 residues.

V gene TRBV7-9 combines with J gene TRBJ2-6, with D maybe TRBD1 (5 bases). The germline CDR1 and CDR2 sequences are SEHNR and FQNEAQ (reference sequence). There are 17 residues in the CDR3. V was cut by 0 bases and J by 0 bases, with 9 bases left in between. The CDR3 sequence: CASSLAGRGSGANVLTF. In DNA form, the CDR3 reads TGTGCCAGCAGCTTAGCGGGTAGGGGCTCTGGGGCCAACGTCCTGACTTTC.

This chain links TRBV6-5 with TRBJ1-5; TRBD1 is a possible D gene (5 bases). CDR3 length: 14 residues. Trimming cost V 4 bases and J 5 bases, with 12 bases left between them. CDR1 and CDR2 from the germline V gene are MNHEY and SVGAGI. CDR3 amino acids: CASSFREGYQPQHF. The CDR3, as DNA: TGTGCCAGCAGTTTCAGGGAGGGGTATCAGCCCCAGCATTTT.

The V gene is TRBV9, the J gene TRBJ2-1, with D possibly being TRBD2 (5 bases). The V gene lost 0 bases and the J gene lost 1 base, with 11 bases spanning the gap. The CDR3 loop spans 16 amino acids. Germline CDR1 SGDLS, CDR2 YYNGEE. As DNA, the CDR3 is TGTGCCAGCAGCGTAGGGGAGTCGGTATCCTACAATGAGCAGTTCTTC. Amino acid sequence: CASSVGESVSYNEQFF.

CDR3 coding DNA: TGTGCCAGTGGTTGGCAGAATAATTCACCCCTCCACTTT. The encoded protein is CASGWQNNSPLHF. The V gene is TRBV2, the J gene TRBJ1-6; D gene ambiguous. V lost 9 bases and J 5 bases, leaving 11 bases between the germline ends. Germline CDR1 is SNHLY and CDR2 is FYNNEI. The CDR3 spans 13 residues.

The chain has TRBV6-5 and TRBJ2-3; D might be TRBD1 (6 bases). The ends were cut back, 2 bases at V and 3 bases at J, with 15 bases in the middle. Germline lookup yields CDR1 MNHEY and CDR2 SVGAGI. The CDR3 totals 16 residues. The CDR3 region is CASSYGKLDRTDTQYF. DNA for the CDR3: TGTGCCAGCAGTTACGGAAAACTAGACAGGACAGATACGCAGTATTTT.

The chain couples TRBV29-1 to TRBJ2-5; TRBD2 matches at 8 bases. This CDR3 is 14 amino acids long. In germline, CDR1 is SQVTM, CDR2 ANQGSEA. The junction had 5 bases not matched to a gene; V was cut back by 4 bases and J by 1 base. CDR3: CSVASGSGQETQYF. The DNA for the CDR3 is TGCAGCGTTGCCAGCGGGAGTGGCCAAGAGACCCAGTACTTC. The complete variable domain, with remaining parts taken from reference TRBV29-1 and TRBJ2-5, reads SAVISQKPSRDICQRGTSLTIQCQVDSQVTMMFWYRQQPGQSLTLIATANQGSEATYESGFVIDKFPISRPNLTFSTLTVSNMSPEDSSIYLCSVASGSGQETQYFGPGTRLLVL.

The rearrangement joins TRBV4-3 to TRBJ1-1; D may be TRBD1 (6 bases). Trimming cost V 1 base and J 3 bases, with 12 bases left between them. CDR1 is LGHNA, CDR2 YSLEER, per germline. The CDR3 contains 15 residues. CDR3 nucleotides: TGCGCCAGCAGCCAAGCCTTGACAGGTTACACTGAAGCTTTCTTT. As protein: CASSQALTGYTEAFF.

This chain joins TRBV10-1 and TRBJ1-1; D unclear. CDR1 WNHNN and CDR2 SYGVQD come from the germline V gene (reference sequence). The CDR3 totals 15 residues. Trimming left V 2 bases short and J 4 bases short, with 14 bases between. Here the CDR3 reads CASSEGRELSTEAFF. CDR3 bases: TGCGCCAGCAGTGAGGGAAGGGAGTTGAGCACTGAAGCTTTCTTT.

The chain couples TRBV7-3 to TRBJ2-5; maybe TRBD1 (5 bases). The J call is uncertain, as TRBJ2-7 better fits the DNA end. Germline CDR1 SGHTA, CDR2 FQGTGA. The CDR3 has 13 amino acids. This chain's CDR3 is CASSPGINYEQYF. CDR3 bases: TGTGCCAGCAGCCCAGGGATAAACTACGAGCAGTACTTC.

The chain has TRBV19 and TRBJ2-1; the match to TRBD2 covers 9 bases. J was trimmed by 8 bases and V by 7 bases; bases with no gene match: 18. Per germline, CDR1 LNHDA and CDR2 SQIVND (reference sequence). The CDR3 consists of 17 residues. The CDR3, as DNA: TGTGCCAGTAAAAGGAGTTCGGGCGGGAGGGCCGTAGATGAGCAGTTCTTC. Protein sequence: CASKRSSGGRAVDEQFF.

This sequence joins TRBV19 and TRBJ2-7; a weak D match, TRBD2 (6 bases). Per the germline V gene, CDR1 is LNHDA and CDR2 is SQIVND (reference sequence). The CDR3 totals 13 residues. Between the trimmed V and J ends, which lost 5 bases and 3 bases, there was a span of 11 bases. As DNA, the CDR3 is TGTGCCAGTAGTGCTTCGCGGGGCTACGAGCAGTACTTC. Its protein is CASSASRGYEQYF.

The genes are TRBV15 and TRBJ1-2; 7 nucleotides align to TRBD1. After removal of 1 base from V and 4 bases from J, the junction contained 6 bases not matched to a gene. The CDR3 is 15 amino acids. Germline lookup yields CDR1 LNHNV and CDR2 YYDKDF (reference sequence). CDR3 bases: TGTGCCACCAGCAGAGGTGGGGGGACAGCCTATGGCTACACCTTC. Translating gives CATSRGGGTAYGYTF.

This sequence joins TRBV6-5 and TRBJ2-2; 8 bases line up with TRBD2. Germline loops: CDR1 MNHEY, CDR2 SVGAGI. Trimming removed 3 bases from V and 5 bases from J; junction bases left unmatched: 8. The CDR3 spans 16 residues. The CDR3 nucleotides are TGTGCCAGCAGTTATTTTCTGAGCGGGAGTACCGGGGAGCTGTTTTTT. It yields the protein CASSYFLSGSTGELFF.

The chain employs TRBV10-3 and TRBJ2-4; 12 bases are a match to TRBD1. Trimming removed 3 bases from V and 7 bases from J; junction bases left unmatched: 7. Germline V gene data show CDR1 as ENHRY and CDR2 as SYGVKD. The CDR3 is made up of 16 amino acids. The chain's CDR3 is CAISEVGTGGRNIQYF. The DNA for the CDR3 is TGTGCCATCAGTGAAGTTGGGACAGGGGGCAGGAACATTCAGTACTTC.

This sequence joins TRBV5-4 and TRBJ2-5; D not resolved. V was shortened by 0 bases and J by 3 bases, with 9 bases between the two germline ends. This CDR3 has 14 amino acids. Germline values: CDR1 SGHNT, CDR2 YYREEE (reference sequence). The CDR3 bases are TGTGCCAGCAGCTTGGAGGCTAGAAAAGAGACCCAGTACTTC. This translates into CASSLEARKETQYF.